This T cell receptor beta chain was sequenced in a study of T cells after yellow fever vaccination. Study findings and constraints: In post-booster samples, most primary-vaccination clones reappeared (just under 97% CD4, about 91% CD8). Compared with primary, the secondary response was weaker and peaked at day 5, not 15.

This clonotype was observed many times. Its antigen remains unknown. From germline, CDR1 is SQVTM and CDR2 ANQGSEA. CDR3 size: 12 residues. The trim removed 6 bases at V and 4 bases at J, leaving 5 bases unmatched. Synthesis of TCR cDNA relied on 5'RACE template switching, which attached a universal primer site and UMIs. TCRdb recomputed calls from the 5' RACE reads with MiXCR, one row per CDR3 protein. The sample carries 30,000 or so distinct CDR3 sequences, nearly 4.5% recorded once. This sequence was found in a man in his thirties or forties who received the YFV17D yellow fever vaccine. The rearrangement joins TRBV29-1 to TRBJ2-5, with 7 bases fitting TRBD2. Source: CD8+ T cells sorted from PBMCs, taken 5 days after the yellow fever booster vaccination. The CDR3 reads CSVGGIGETQYF. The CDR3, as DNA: TGCAGCGTCGGGGGGATAGGAGAGACCCAGTACTTC.